The clone carrying this T cell receptor (beta chain) was recorded a few times. What it binds is not known. The sample is drawn from a study of beta chain features in type 1 diabetes. Study-level results: Sequencing from cDNA could over-represent high-TCR-expressing cells. TCRB CDR3s from Type 1 diabetes patients were moderately but significantly shorter in all four CD4+ subsets. These data did not resolve whether HLA type affects TCRB rearrangement.

All of the isolated RNA was reverse transcribed, so expressed TCRB transcripts were sequenced. The average output of naive, central memory and regulatory T cell samples was 3 million to 4 million reads. Profiling relied on immunoSEQ multiplex PCR, and the TCRdb table lists in-frame clones only, not all of them. Of roughly 230,000 clones in the sample, under 13% were seen once. Sampling consisted of one heparinised blood draw per donor, averaging around 110 mL. The length of the CDR3 is 16 residues. Trimming removed 4 bases from V and 3 bases from J; junction bases left unmatched: 11. Germline V CDR1 and CDR2: GTSNPN, SVGIG (reference sequence).

Sequencing was done on a sample of naive CD4+ T cells from blood. The sequence was collected from a man aged 25 to 40 with type 1 diabetes. J is TRBJ1-2 and V is TRBV30, with 10 bases matching TRBD1. CDR3: CAWKTGGPGRDYGYTF. The CDR3 coding sequence is TGTGCCTGGAAGACAGGGGGCCCTGGTAGGGACTATGGCTACACCTTC. Together with reference TRBV30 and TRBJ1-2, the CDR3 gives the full variable domain: SQTIHQWPATLVQPVGSPLSLECTVEGTSNPNLYWYRQAAGRGLQLLFYSVGIGQISSEVPQNLSASRPQDRQFILSSKKLLLSDSGFYLCAWKTGGPGRDYGYTFGSGTRLTVV.